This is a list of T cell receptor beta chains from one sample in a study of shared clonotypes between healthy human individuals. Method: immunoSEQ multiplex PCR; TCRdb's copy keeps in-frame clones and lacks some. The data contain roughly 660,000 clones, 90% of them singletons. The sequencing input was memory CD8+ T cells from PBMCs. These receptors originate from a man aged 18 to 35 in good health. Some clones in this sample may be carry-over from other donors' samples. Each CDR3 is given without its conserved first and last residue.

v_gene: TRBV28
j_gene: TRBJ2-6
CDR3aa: ASSFGVGANVLT

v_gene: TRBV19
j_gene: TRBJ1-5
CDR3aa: ASRGTIRAGMNQPQH

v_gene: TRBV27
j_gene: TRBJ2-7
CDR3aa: ASSSRPSGRGEQY

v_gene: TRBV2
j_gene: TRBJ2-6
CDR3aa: ASSGAGGSGANVLT

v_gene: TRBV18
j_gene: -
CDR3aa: ASSPPTDRAAYEQY

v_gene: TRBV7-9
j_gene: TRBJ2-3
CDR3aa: ASSSGLVLTDTQY

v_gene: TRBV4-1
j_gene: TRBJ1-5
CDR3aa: ASSQGVALSNQPQH

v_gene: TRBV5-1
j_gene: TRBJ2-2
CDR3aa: ASSLVRYEGLGTTGELF

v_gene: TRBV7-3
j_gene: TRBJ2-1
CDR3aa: ASSFGGVYNEQF

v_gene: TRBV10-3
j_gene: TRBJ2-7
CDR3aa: AISDLRQGVGEQY

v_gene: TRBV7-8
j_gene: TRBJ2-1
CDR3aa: ASSLAWGLGNYNEQF

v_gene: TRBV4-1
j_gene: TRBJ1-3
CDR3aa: ASSRPQDNSGNTIY

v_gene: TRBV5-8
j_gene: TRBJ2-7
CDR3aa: ASSLGPGTGSYEQY

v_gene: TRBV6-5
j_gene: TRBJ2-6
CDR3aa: ASSEIGGNVLT

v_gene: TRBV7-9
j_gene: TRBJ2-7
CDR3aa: ASSFRTGSLSEQY

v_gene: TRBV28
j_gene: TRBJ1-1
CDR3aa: ASILRGYTEAF

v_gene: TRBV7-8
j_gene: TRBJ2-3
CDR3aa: ASSLQASGRYGTDTQY

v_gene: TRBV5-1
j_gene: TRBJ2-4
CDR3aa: ASSESAGLAKNIQY

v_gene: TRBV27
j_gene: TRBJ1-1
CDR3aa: ASSFEAVGTEAF

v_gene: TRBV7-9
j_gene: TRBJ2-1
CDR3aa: ASSPRLAVSYNEQF

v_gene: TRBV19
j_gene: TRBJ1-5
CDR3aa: ASSIRDTNQPQH

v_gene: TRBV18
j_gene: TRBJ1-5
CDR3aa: ASSPNRTGNQPQH